This is a list of T cell receptor beta chains from one sample in a study of blood T cell repertoires in COVID-19. Assay used: immunoSEQ multiplex PCR; TCRdb lists only in-frame clones, some missing. The sample has 100,000 to 120,000 clones, around 81% seen once. Material: peripheral blood. All receptors derive from an elderly man with acute or convalescent COVID-19. The CDR3 runs from the conserved cysteine through the conserved F or W. D genes are given only for firm matches. Not all rows give a size; the values are once, few, many and, for expanded clones, a class.

J gene: TRBJ2-7; D gene: TRBD1; clone size: -; V gene: TRBV11-2; CDR3 DNA: TGTGCCAGCAGCTTCCGGGACAGGCTTAACGAGCAGTACTTC; CDR3 protein: CASSFRDRLNEQYF
J gene: TRBJ2-5; D gene: TRBD1; clone size: few; V gene: TRBV27; CDR3 DNA: TGTGCCAGCAGCAGACAGGGGAGGATAGAGACCCAGTACTTC; CDR3 protein: CASSRQGRIETQYF
J gene: TRBJ1-1; D gene: -; clone size: -; V gene: TRBV2; CDR3 DNA: TGTGCCAGCAGTTTACTTACGGTGAACACTGAAGCTTTCTTT; CDR3 protein: CASSLLTVNTEAFF
J gene: TRBJ1-6; D gene: -; clone size: -; V gene: TRBV10-1; CDR3 DNA: TGCGCCAGCAACAGGGATCGGAATTCACCCCTCCACTTT; CDR3 protein: CASNRDRNSPLHF
J gene: TRBJ2-2; D gene: TRBD2; clone size: -; V gene: TRBV6-4; CDR3 DNA: TGTGCCAGCAGGACCGGGGAGGGGAGGACCGGGGAGCTGTTTTTT; CDR3 protein: CASRTGEGRTGELFF
J gene: TRBJ2-2; D gene: TRBD1; clone size: -; V gene: TRBV5-1; CDR3 DNA: TGCGCCAGCAGCTTGGCCATGGCAGGGGGCGACACCGGGGAGCTGTTTTTT; CDR3 protein: CASSLAMAGGDTGELFF
J gene: TRBJ1-1; D gene: TRBD1; clone size: -; V gene: TRBV5-1; CDR3 DNA: TGCGCCAGCAGCTTGGATAGTCAGGGGGCTGAAGCTTTCTTT; CDR3 protein: CASSLDSQGAEAFF
J gene: TRBJ1-1; D gene: -; clone size: -; V gene: TRBV5-4; CDR3 DNA: TGTGCCAGCAGCGTCGACAGGTCGGCCTACACTGAAGCTTTCTTT; CDR3 protein: CASSVDRSAYTEAFF
J gene: TRBJ1-4; D gene: TRBD1; clone size: -; V gene: TRBV7-2; CDR3 DNA: TGTGCCAGCAGGCCAAACCGGGACAGGGGTGGAAAACTGTTTTTT; CDR3 protein: CASRPNRDRGGKLFF
J gene: TRBJ2-7; D gene: -; clone size: -; V gene: TRBV3-1/TRBV3-2; CDR3 DNA: TGTAATCTAGGAGGGATCTACGAGCAGTACTTC; CDR3 protein: CNLGGIYEQYF
J gene: TRBJ2-1; D gene: -; clone size: -; V gene: TRBV3-1/TRBV3-2; CDR3 DNA: TGTGCCAGCAGCCAAGTGTGCCGGAGGGCCGGTGAGCAGTTCTTC; CDR3 protein: CASSQVCRRAGEQFF
J gene: TRBJ2-5; D gene: TRBD1; clone size: -; V gene: TRBV24-1; CDR3 DNA: TGTGCCACCAGTGATTCAGGGGGCAAAGAGACCCAGTACTTC; CDR3 protein: CATSDSGGKETQYF
J gene: TRBJ1-4; D gene: TRBD1; clone size: -; V gene: TRBV27; CDR3 DNA: TGTGCCAGCAGACCGGACAGGGTGGGTGAAAAACTGTTTTTT; CDR3 protein: CASRPDRVGEKLFF
J gene: TRBJ1-5; D gene: TRBD1; clone size: -; V gene: TRBV2; CDR3 DNA: TGTGCCAGCAGATCGGGACAGGGTTGGGGGCCCCAGCATTTT; CDR3 protein: CASRSGQGWGPQHF
J gene: TRBJ1-2; D gene: TRBD1; clone size: -; V gene: TRBV7-2; CDR3 DNA: TGTGCCAGCAGCTTAGCCTCCCCAGGGGGCGCAGCTTTTGGCTACACCTTC; CDR3 protein: CASSLASPGGAAFGYTF
J gene: TRBJ2-2; D gene: -; clone size: -; V gene: TRBV20-1; CDR3 DNA: TGCAGTGCTAGTGTGGGGGGGAACACCGGGGAGCTGTTTTTT; CDR3 protein: CSASVGGNTGELFF
J gene: TRBJ1-5; D gene: -; clone size: -; V gene: TRBV5-5; CDR3 DNA: TGTGCCAGCAGCTTGGCTGGGGGGAATCAGCCCCAGCATTTT; CDR3 protein: CASSLAGGNQPQHF
J gene: TRBJ2-5; D gene: -; clone size: -; V gene: TRBV18; CDR3 DNA: TGTGCCAGCTCACCACGCGTGGTAGCGACGACGGAGGACTTC; CDR3 protein: CASSPRVVATTEDF
J gene: TRBJ2-1; D gene: TRBD2; clone size: -; V gene: TRBV3-1/TRBV3-2; CDR3 DNA: TGTGCCAGCAGCCGAACCGGGACTAGCGCCAGCTCCTACAATGAGCAGTTCTTC; CDR3 protein: CASSRTGTSASSYNEQFF
J gene: TRBJ2-3; D gene: -; clone size: once; V gene: TRBV6-5; CDR3 DNA: TGTGCCAGCAGTTACGGACAGCTCGCAGATACGCAGTATTTT; CDR3 protein: CASSYGQLADTQYF
J gene: TRBJ1-2; D gene: TRBD1; clone size: -; V gene: TRBV5-4; CDR3 DNA: TGTGCCAGCAGCTCCGGGACAGGGGGCGGAATACCTGGCTACACCTTC; CDR3 protein: CASSSGTGGGIPGYTF
J gene: TRBJ2-1; D gene: -; clone size: -; V gene: TRBV4-3; CDR3 DNA: TGCGCCAGCAGCCATGCCACTTCTTCCTACAATGAGCAGTTCTTC; CDR3 protein: CASSHATSSYNEQFF
J gene: TRBJ2-1; D gene: -; clone size: -; V gene: TRBV24-1; CDR3 DNA: TGTGCCACCAGTGATTTTACAGGAGAGCAGTTCTTC; CDR3 protein: CATSDFTGEQFF
J gene: TRBJ1-6; D gene: -; clone size: -; V gene: TRBV9; CDR3 DNA: TGTGCCAGCAGCGCCGAAGGGGCAGGTAATTCACCCCTCCACTTT; CDR3 protein: CASSAEGAGNSPLHF
J gene: TRBJ1-4; D gene: -; clone size: -; V gene: TRBV5-1; CDR3 DNA: TGCGCCAGCAGCCTTTACAGGGCAACTAATGAAAAACTGTTTTTT; CDR3 protein: CASSLYRATNEKLFF
J gene: TRBJ1-5; D gene: TRBD1; clone size: -; V gene: TRBV19; CDR3 DNA: TGTGCCAGTAGTGTATGGACAGGGGTTAGCAATCAGCCCCAGCATTTT; CDR3 protein: CASSVWTGVSNQPQHF
J gene: TRBJ2-2; D gene: TRBD2; clone size: -; V gene: TRBV6-6; CDR3 DNA: TGTGCCAGCAGGAAGGGACTAGGGGGGAACACCGGGGAGCTGTTTTTT; CDR3 protein: CASRKGLGGNTGELFF
J gene: TRBJ2-5; D gene: -; clone size: -; V gene: TRBV30; CDR3 DNA: TGTGCCTGGAGTTTAGGGGTGACCCAGTACTTC; CDR3 protein: CAWSLGVTQYF
J gene: TRBJ1-1; D gene: -; clone size: -; V gene: TRBV18; CDR3 DNA: TGTGCCAGCTCAACCGACAGTGTGAACACTGAAGCTTTCTTT; CDR3 protein: CASSTDSVNTEAFF
J gene: TRBJ2-1; D gene: TRBD2; clone size: -; V gene: TRBV6-5; CDR3 DNA: TGTGCCAGCAGAACGGGACTAGCCGCAGATGAGCAGTTCTTC; CDR3 protein: CASRTGLAADEQFF